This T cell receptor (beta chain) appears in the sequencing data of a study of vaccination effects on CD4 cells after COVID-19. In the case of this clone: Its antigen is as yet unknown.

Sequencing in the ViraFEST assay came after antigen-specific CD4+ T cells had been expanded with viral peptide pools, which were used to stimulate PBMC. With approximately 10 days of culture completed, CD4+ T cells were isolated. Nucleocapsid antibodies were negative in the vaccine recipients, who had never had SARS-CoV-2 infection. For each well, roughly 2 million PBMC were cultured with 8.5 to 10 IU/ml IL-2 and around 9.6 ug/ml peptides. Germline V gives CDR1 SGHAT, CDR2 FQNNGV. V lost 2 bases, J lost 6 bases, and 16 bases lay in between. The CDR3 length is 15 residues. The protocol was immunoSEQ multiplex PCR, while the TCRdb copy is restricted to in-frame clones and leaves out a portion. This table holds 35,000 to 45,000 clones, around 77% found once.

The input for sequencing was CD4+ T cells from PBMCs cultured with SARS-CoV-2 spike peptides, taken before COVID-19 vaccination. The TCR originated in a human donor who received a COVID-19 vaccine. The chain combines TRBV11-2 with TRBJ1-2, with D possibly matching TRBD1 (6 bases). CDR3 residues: CASSLPGTKENGYTF. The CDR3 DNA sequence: TGTGCCAGCAGCTTACCCGGGACAAAGGAAAATGGCTACACCTTC.